This T cell receptor (beta chain) came from a study of blood T cell repertoires in COVID-19. Study-wide background: The origin of the acute and convalescent COVID-19 samples was the United States, Italy and Spain. Nucleic acid was either cDNA or gDNA, and it came from T cells, B-cell-depleted T cells, or PBMCs.

J gave up 5 bases and V 1 base, and 9 bases lay outside the gene matches. CDR3 length: 16 amino acids. Per germline, CDR1 LGHNA and CDR2 YNFKEQ. In the study's own analysis: Amplification with reference gene primers provided the estimates of nucleated cell counts. The data were produced by immunoSEQ multiplex PCR, yet TCRdb's version contains in-frame clones alone and is incomplete. Clonal size and the V and J genes are those of that table, whereas D and trimming came from the DNA. The sample has more than 85,000 clones, about 79% seen once; the top ten hold more than 15%. The sample taken for sequencing was peripheral blood. V and J are TRBV4-2 and TRBJ1-1; 8 bases align to TRBD1. This receptor was obtained from a woman older than 75 with active or convalescent COVID-19. CDR3 amino acids: CASSQGLGQGITEAFF. Written as DNA, the CDR3 is TGTGCCAGCAGCCAAGGCCTCGGACAGGGTATAACTGAAGCTTTCTTT.